This T cell receptor (beta chain) stems from a study of T-cell reconstitution after alpha-beta-depleted transplantation in children. Broader study findings: A year had passed since transplant, and T-cell counts and diversity by then came mostly from newly produced T cells.

Using unique molecular identifiers, the investigators prepared the TCRbeta library. TCRdb analysed the PCR reads with MiXCR anew, one entry per CDR3 protein. Among hundreds of thousands of distinct CDR3 sequences listed, roughly a quarter were seen once. V lost 1 base and J lost 11, with 3 bases in between. Looked up from germline, CDR1 is SGHVS and CDR2 is FQNEAQ. The CDR3 is 11 amino acids. Details on this clonotype: Its antigen remains unknown.

V and J are TRBV7-8 and TRBJ1-6; no clear D. The sequences come from PBMCs, mostly from graft donor cells, collected 360 days after TCRalphabeta/CD19-depleted stem cell transplant. The source of this sequence is a female patient between 2 and 10 years old who had a stem cell transplant for congenital amegakaryocytic thrombocytopenia, so the T cells may come from the graft donor. The CDR3: CASSLGAPLHF. CDR3 DNA sequence: TGTGCCAGCAGCTTAGGGGCACCCCTCCACTTT.